This T cell receptor beta chain came from a study of beta chain features in type 1 diabetes. Whole-study findings and limits: PCR could preferentially amplify shorter templates, alike in patients and controls. A cDNA-based sequencing approach could over-represent cells with high TCR expression.

Details on this clone: Its matching antigen is unknown.

Germline CDR1 SGHRS, CDR2 YFSETQ. The ends were cut back, 4 bases at V and 3 bases at J, with 11 bases in the middle. The CDR3 totals 14 residues. Expressed TCRB transcripts were sequenced after all isolated RNA was converted to cDNA. Only in-frame clones appear in the TCRdb table, and some are missing; sequencing was by immunoSEQ multiplex PCR. This table has 200,000 to 250,000 clones, over 9.5% appearing once. What was sequenced was naive CD4+ T cells from blood. The sequence was collected from a woman aged 18-29 years in good health. This chain connects TRBV5-1 to TRBJ2-1; TRBD2 is a possible D gene (6 bases). The CDR3 DNA sequence: TGCGCCAGCAGCCTTCTAGCGAACTACAATGAGCAGTTCTTC. This sequence encodes CASSLLANYNEQFF.